These 21 T cell receptor beta chains originate from one sample sequenced in a study of technical replicates of blood from several donors. The table came from immunoSEQ multiplex PCR; TCRdb's copy has only in-frame clones and leaves some out. The sample gives some 81,000 clones, roughly 91% of which show up once; approximately 0.25% is in the top ten. Sequenced material: T cells isolated from PBMCs. These TCRs come from a human donor in good health.

The V call is TRBV10-2, the J call TRBJ2-7, with 10 bases lining up with TRBD2. CDR1 is WSHSY, CDR2 SAAADI, per germline. The CDR3 runs 12 residues. The V gene end was trimmed by 6 bases and the J gene end by 7 bases; junction bases not matched to a gene: 3. Written as DNA, the CDR3 is TGCGCCAGCAGACTAGCGGGGCCAGAGCAGTACTTC. This gives the protein CASRLAGPEQYF.

The chain employs TRBV4-1 and TRBJ1-5; a possible D gene is TRBD1 (5 bases). The V gene's germline CDR1 is MGHRA and CDR2 YSYEKL. The CDR3 totals 16 residues. V dropped 4 bases and J dropped 0 bases, with 13 bases sitting between them. CDR3 residues: CASSRPSQGSNQPQHF. CDR3 coding DNA: TGCGCCAGCAGCCGCCCGAGCCAGGGTAGCAATCAGCCCCAGCATTTT.

The chain combines TRBV7-3 with TRBJ2-3; 16 nucleotides align to TRBD2. The ends lost 5 bases at V and 3 bases at J; junction bases unmatched: 5. In germline, CDR1 is SGHTA, CDR2 FQGTGA. There are 17 residues in the CDR3. DNA for the CDR3: TGTGCCAGCAGCCCGGGACTAGCGGGGGGGCGGACAGATACGCAGTATTTT. Amino acids: CASSPGLAGGRTDTQYF.

J is TRBJ2-3 and V is TRBV5-1; TRBD2 agrees at 7 bases. The CDR3 extends over 15 amino acids. Germline V gene data show CDR1 as SGHRS and CDR2 as YFSETQ. The V segment lost 2 bases and the J segment 0 bases; nucleotides outside the gene matches: 3. The CDR3 loop is CASSLAGTSTDTQYF. DNA of the CDR3: TGCGCCAGCAGCTTAGCGGGGACTAGCACAGATACGCAGTATTTT.

V gene TRBV5-6 combines with J gene TRBJ2-1; a possible D gene is TRBD1 (6 bases). Germline V gene sequence: CDR1 SGHDT, CDR2 YYEEEE. The CDR3 runs to 16 residues. V was pared by 4 bases and J by 3 bases, with 17 bases between. CDR3 residues: CASSVQQVRGYNEQFF. The CDR3 nucleotides are TGTGCCAGCAGCGTTCAGCAGGTCAGGGGCTACAATGAGCAGTTCTTC. Based on the CDR3 plus reference TRBV5-6 and TRBJ2-1, the full variable domain is DAGVTQSPTHLIKTRGQQVTLRCSPKSGHDTVSWYQQALGQGPQFIFQYYEEEERQRGNFPDRFSGHQFPNYSSELNVNALLLGDSALYLCASSVQQVRGYNEQFFGPGTRLTVL.

J is TRBJ2-3 and V is TRBV18; D may be TRBD1 (5 bases). The CDR3 length is 13 residues. V was shortened by 3 bases and J by 6 bases, with 10 bases between the two germline ends. Germline V gives CDR1 KGHSH, CDR2 LQKENI. CDR3 DNA: TGTGCCAGCTCACCCCGCAGGGCGGATACGCAGTATTTT. Its translation: CASSPRRADTQYF.

The rearrangement links TRBV6-6 to TRBJ1-3, with D possibly TRBD1 on 5 matching bases. The CDR3 runs 14 residues. CDR1 MNHNY and CDR2 SVGAGI come from the germline V gene (reference sequence). Trimming took 6 bases from V and 4 from J, leaving 13 bases between them. In DNA, the CDR3 is TGTGCCAGCAGGCGGCCGGGGGTCGGAAACACCATATATTTT. It codes for CASRRPGVGNTIYF.

The chain employs TRBV5-1 and TRBJ2-1, with TRBD2 matching 13 bases. CDR1 is SGHRS, CDR2 YFSETQ, per germline. V dropped 4 bases and J dropped 6; count of bases not matched to a gene: 4. This CDR3 spans 15 amino acids. CDR3 in amino acids: CASSEGTSGINEQFF. The CDR3 DNA is TGCGCCAGCAGCGAGGGGACTAGCGGGATCAATGAGCAGTTCTTC.

The chain employs TRBV25-1 and TRBJ2-7; 7 bases match TRBD2. The ends lost 8 bases at V and 5 bases at J; junction bases unmatched: 6. The CDR3 spans 12 residues. Germline V CDR1 and CDR2: MGHDK, SYGVNS. CDR3 coding DNA: TGTGCCAGCGGGGGGGTTGTGGACGAGCAGTACTTC. Translation gives CASGGVVDEQYF.

The rearrangement links TRBV7-9 to TRBJ1-1; no firm D call. Trimming pared 7 bases from V and 4 bases from J, leaving 22 bases between. CDR1 and CDR2 (germline): SEHNR, FQNEAQ (reference sequence). The CDR3 sequence is 16 residues long. The CDR3 region is CASTPLKSGGSTEAFF. DNA of the CDR3: TGTGCCAGCACCCCCCTTAAAAGTGGCGGGAGCACTGAAGCTTTCTTT.

V usage is TRBV11-2 and J usage is TRBJ1-1; 10 bases fit TRBD1. The germline gives CDR1 SGHAT, CDR2 FQNNGV. The CDR3 contains 14 residues. V shed 5 bases, J shed 12 bases, and the junction held 12 bases outside the gene matches. CDR3 sequence (DNA): TGTGCCAGCAGCCCTATCGGGACAGGGGCGCCCTCTTTCTTT. It encodes CASSPIGTGAPSFF.

The V call is TRBV6-6, the J call TRBJ1-5; unclear D gene. The CDR3 sequence is 15 residues long. CDR1 is MNHNY and CDR2 is SVGAGI in the germline V gene (reference sequence). V was clipped by 6 bases and J by 0 bases, with 12 bases between them. CDR3: CASSHSEYSNQPQHF. CDR3 DNA: TGTGCCAGCAGCCACTCCGAATATAGCAATCAGCCCCAGCATTTT.

The V and J genes are TRBV7-6 and TRBJ2-7, with TRBD2 identical over 7 bases. V gave up 0 bases and J gave up 7 bases; unmatched junction bases: 6. CDR1 SGHVS and CDR2 FNYEAQ come from the germline V gene. CDR3 size: 14 residues. The CDR3 sequence is CASSLAGGQVEQYF. As DNA, the CDR3 is TGTGCCAGCAGCTTAGCGGGAGGGCAAGTTGAGCAGTACTTC.

The table lists this clone with a count of one. The V and J genes are TRBV2 and TRBJ2-7; 9 bases fit TRBD1. The V and J ends lost 10 bases and 3 bases, in that order; junction bases with no gene match: 7. CDR1 is SNHLY and CDR2 is FYNNEI in the germline V gene. The CDR3 covers 13 residues. The CDR3 sequence: CATSGQGFYEQYF. DNA of the CDR3: TGTGCCACCTCGGGACAGGGCTTCTACGAGCAGTACTTC.

This chain joins TRBV19 and TRBJ1-2, with 7 nucleotides matching TRBD1. The length of the CDR3 is 15 residues. The J segment lost 1 base and the V segment lost 9 bases, leaving 11 bases of the junction unmatched. Germline V CDR1 and CDR2: LNHDA, SQIVND (reference sequence). The CDR3 DNA reads as TGTGCCAGCAAGGCGACAGGGACTCTTAACTATGGCTACACCTTC. Translated, it gives CASKATGTLNYGYTF.

The rearrangement joins TRBV28 to TRBJ1-2; D gene unclear. V was clipped by 4 bases and J by 4 bases, with 16 bases between them. The CDR3 runs 15 residues. CDR1 and CDR2 (germline): MDHEN, SYDVKM. The CDR3 sequence: CASSSRGWSAYGYTF. The CDR3 DNA reads as TGTGCCAGCAGTTCCCGAGGTTGGTCCGCCTATGGCTACACCTTC.

This chain joins TRBV4-2 and TRBJ1-1; TRBD1 agrees at 10 bases. After removal of 4 bases from V and 2 bases from J, the junction contained 7 bases not matched to a gene. CDR1 is LGHNA, CDR2 YNFKEQ, per germline. This CDR3 comprises 16 residues. CDR3 DNA: TGTGCCAGCAGCCCTAGAGGGACAGGGGCCAACACTGAAGCTTTCTTT. As protein: CASSPRGTGANTEAFF.

CDR3 amino acids: CASRTSSVEQFF. The CDR3, as DNA: TGTGCCAGCAGGACTAGCAGTGTTGAGCAGTTCTTC. The chain links TRBV27 to TRBJ2-1; 7 bases map to TRBD2. V lost 6 bases, J lost 9 bases, and 5 bases stayed unmatched. Germline CDR1 and CDR2: MNHEY and SMNVEV (reference sequence). The CDR3 runs 12 residues.

This sequence joins TRBV19 and TRBJ2-3, with TRBD2 matching 8 bases. Germline V gene lookup returns CDR1 LNHDA and CDR2 SQIVND (reference sequence). This CDR3 comprises 16 residues. The ends lost 3 bases at V and 6 bases at J; junction bases unmatched: 11. The CDR3 spells CASSMERELIRDTQYF. CDR3 DNA sequence: TGTGCCAGTAGTATGGAGCGGGAGCTTATCAGGGATACGCAGTATTTT. Drawing the rest from reference TRBV19 and TRBJ2-3, the complete variable domain is DGGITQSPKYLFRKEGQNVTLSCEQNLNHDAMYWYRQDPGQGLRLIYYSQIVNDFQKGDIAEGYSVSREKKESFPLTVTSAQKNPTAFYLCASSMERELIRDTQYFGPGTRLTVL.

The rearrangement joins TRBV18 to TRBJ1-1; 8 bases agree with TRBD1. CDR1 KGHSH and CDR2 LQKENI come from the germline V gene. The CDR3 loop spans 18 amino acids. The trim removed 0 bases at V and 1 base at J, leaving 10 bases unmatched. The CDR3 nucleotides read TGTGCCAGCTCACCACCGTCGACAGGGGTGCTCGGGAACACTGAAGCTTTCTTT. Protein: CASSPPSTGVLGNTEAFF.

CDR3 sequence (DNA): TGCAGTGCTAGTGGGGCGGCCGAGCAGTTCTTC. It encodes CSASGAAEQFF. V and J are TRBV20-1 and TRBJ2-1; D possibly corresponds to TRBD1 (5 bases). This CDR3 spans 11 amino acids. V was trimmed by 3 bases and J by 10 bases, leaving 10 bases between them. Germline assignment: CDR1 DFQATT and CDR2 SNEGSKA (reference sequence).